One sample yielded the 12 T cell receptor beta chains listed below, sequenced in a study of graft-versus-host responses after intestinal transplantation. The table came from immunoSEQ multiplex PCR; TCRdb's copy has only in-frame clones and leaves some out. The data contain 30,000 or so clones, about 86% of them singletons. Their recognized antigens are unknown. The starting material was unstimulated CD8+ T cells sorted from spleen or lymph node cells, obtained before intestinal transplant. The receptors here all came from a human donor who received an intestinal transplant.

The rearrangement uses TRBV2 and TRBJ2-3; a possible D gene is TRBD2 (6 bases). CDR3 length: 16 amino acids. Germline CDR1 reads SNHLY; CDR2 reads FYNNEI. V was clipped by 8 bases and J by 0 bases, with 18 bases between them. This CDR3 is CASPQPGGASTDTQYF. CDR3 nucleotides: TGTGCCAGCCCCCAGCCCGGCGGGGCAAGCACAGATACGCAGTATTTT.

The chain recombines TRBV13 with TRBJ2-7; 7 bases map to TRBD1. This CDR3 is 15 amino acids long. After removal of 5 bases from V and 1 base from J, the junction contained 8 bases not matched to a gene. Germline CDR1 and CDR2: PRHDT and FYEKMQ (reference sequence). DNA of the CDR3: TGTGCCAGCAGCGCCGGGACAGTCTTTTCCTACGAGCAGTACTTC. Its translation is CASSAGTVFSYEQYF.

This rearrangement joins TRBV11-3 to TRBJ2-2; 8 bases map to TRBD1. After removal of 5 bases from V and 0 bases from J, the junction contained 5 bases not matched to a gene. The CDR3 is 16 residues long. Per germline, CDR1 SGHNT and CDR2 YENEEA. In DNA form, the CDR3 reads TGTGCCAGCAGCGCGTACAGGGGGACGAACACCGGGGAGCTGTTTTTT. Translating gives CASSAYRGTNTGELFF.

This chain joins TRBV27 and TRBJ2-1; 8 bases map to TRBD1. The CDR3 extends over 18 amino acids. Germline V gene lookup returns CDR1 MNHEY and CDR2 SMNVEV (reference sequence). The V segment lost 5 bases and the J segment 1 base; nucleotides outside the gene matches: 13. Here the CDR3 reads CASSPKQIWTGSYNEQFF. As DNA, the CDR3 is TGTGCCAGCAGTCCCAAACAAATTTGGACAGGGTCCTACAATGAGCAGTTCTTC.

The chain couples TRBV4-1 to TRBJ2-2; TRBD1 agrees at 10 bases. V lost 2 bases, J lost 7 bases, and 7 bases stayed unmatched. The CDR3 spans 16 residues. Germline CDR1 MGHRA, CDR2 YSYEKL. This CDR3 is CASSQSGTGEIGELFF. The CDR3 DNA reads TGCGCCAGCAGCCAATCCGGGACAGGGGAGATCGGGGAGCTGTTTTTT.

The chain employs TRBV19 and TRBJ2-7; the match to TRBD2 covers 8 bases. Germline CDR1 is LNHDA and CDR2 is SQIVND (reference sequence). This CDR3 comprises 16 residues. Unmatched junction bases numbered 9, after V lost 3 bases and J lost 2 bases. The chain's CDR3 is CASSIRTGRGAYEQYF. CDR3 in DNA: TGTGCCAGTAGTATCCGGACGGGGCGGGGGGCCTACGAGCAGTACTTC.

The V and J genes are TRBV6-1 and TRBJ2-7, with TRBD2 matching over 9 bases. Germline V lookup: CDR1 MNHNS, CDR2 SASEGT. The CDR3 has 15 residues. Losses at the gene ends were 2 bases for V and 8 bases for J; bases not matched to a gene: 10. For the CDR3, the DNA is TGTGCCAGCAGTGAATTAGCGGGAGTTGGACTCCAGCAGTACTTC. Its protein is CASSELAGVGLQQYF.

The chain employs TRBV7-9 and TRBJ2-1; D is uncertain. CDR1 and CDR2 (germline): SEHNR, FQNEAQ (reference sequence). The V gene lost 5 bases and the J gene lost 4 bases, with 9 bases spanning the gap. The CDR3 extends over 13 amino acids. This CDR3 reads CASSQNNYNEQFF. The DNA for the CDR3 is TGTGCCAGCAGCCAGAACAATTACAATGAGCAGTTCTTC. Filled out from reference TRBV7-9 and TRBJ2-1, the complete variable domain reads DTGVSQNPRHKITKRGQNVTFRCDPISEHNRLYWYRQTLGQGPEFLTYFQNEAQLEKSRLLSDRFSAERPKGSFSTLEIQRTEQGDSAMYLCASSQNNYNEQFFGPGTRLTVL.

This rearrangement joins TRBV19 to TRBJ2-1; D call uncertain. The germline V gene has CDR1 LNHDA and CDR2 SQIVND (reference sequence). The CDR3 has 15 amino acids. V lost 1 base, J lost 2 bases, and 9 bases lay in between. The CDR3 here is CASSIGTTPYNEQFF. Here the CDR3 DNA reads TGTGCCAGTAGTATAGGTACAACACCCTACAATGAGCAGTTCTTC.

The chain recombines TRBV19 with TRBJ2-7; 11 bases match TRBD2. The CDR3 is 16 residues long. With 3 bases clipped from V and 6 bases from J, the junction kept 10 bases outside the gene matches. CDR1 is LNHDA and CDR2 is SQIVND in the germline V gene (reference sequence). The CDR3 DNA follows: TGTGCCAGTAGTATTTGGGTCACTAGCGGGAGTGGCGAGCAGTACTTC. Amino acid sequence: CASSIWVTSGSGEQYF.

In its sample, this clone was seen once. The chain carries TRBV12-5 and TRBJ2-5; a possible D gene is TRBD1 (5 bases). The V end was cut by 7 bases, the J end by 5 bases, with 14 bases between. Germline CDR1 is LGHNT and CDR2 is FRNRAP. The CDR3 spans 13 residues. The CDR3: CASAPAQGETQYF. DNA of the CDR3: TGTGCTAGTGCCCCGGCGCAGGGTGAGACCCAGTACTTC.

The chain recombines TRBV19 with TRBJ2-2; D might be TRBD2 (6 bases). V lost 8 bases and J lost 7, with 17 bases in between. Germline values: CDR1 LNHDA, CDR2 SQIVND (reference sequence). This CDR3 is 14 amino acids long. The CDR3 loop reads CASRNELAVGELFF. In DNA, the CDR3 is TGTGCCAGTCGAAACGAACTAGCCGTCGGGGAGCTGTTTTTT.